This T cell receptor beta chain was recorded in a study of T cell repertoires in cytomegalovirus infection. Study background: Through public TCR beta signatures, both CMV infection and matching HLA type were indicated.

As regards this clonotype: The antigen remains undetermined.

Using its own MiXCR run on the reads, TCRdb lists one record per CDR3 protein. This table holds 110,000 to 150,000 distinct CDR3 sequences, about 32% found once. The germline CDR1 and CDR2 sequences are SNHLY and FYNNEI. V shed 3 bases and J shed 1 base, with 18 bases lying between them. The CDR3 runs to 17 residues. The sample here was CD8+ T cells from cultured PBMCs, taken from culture after CMV antigen stimulation. This chain uses TRBV2 with TRBJ1-2, with a tentative D call TRBD1 (5 bases). This sequence was found in a human donor in good health (CMV status not recorded). Some clones in this sample may be carry-over from other donors' samples. As DNA, the CDR3 is TGTGCCAGCAGTGAGGGGCAGGTTAGCATCCTTAACTATGGCTACACCTTC. The encoded protein is CASSEGQVSILNYGYTF.